This is a list of T cell receptor beta chains from one sample in a study of blood T cell repertoires in COVID-19. Some clones are missing from TCRdb's copy, which holds only in-frame ones; the method was immunoSEQ multiplex PCR. The sample lists some 78,000 clones; roughly 84% were seen once. Sequencing was performed on peripheral blood. The receptors derive from a man over 45 with acute or convalescent COVID-19. The CDR3 runs from the conserved cysteine through the conserved F or W. A D gene is named only where the DNA matches it firmly. Some rows mark clone size as missing; the rest say once, few, many or name a class of expanded clone.

CDR3 length,clone size,D gene,J gene,V gene,CDR3 protein,CDR3 DNA
14,-,TRBD1,TRBJ1-1,TRBV7-2,CASSPGQGTREAFF,TGTGCCAGCAGCCCCGGACAGGGGACGAGGGAAGCTTTCTTT
15,-,-,TRBJ1-5,TRBV6-2/TRBV6-3,CASSLTPEGSQPQHF,TGTGCCAGCAGTTTAACACCTGAGGGTAGTCAGCCCCAGCATTTT
13,once,-,TRBJ1-2,TRBV12-3/TRBV12-4,CASSLGRDYGYTF,TGTGCCAGCAGTTTAGGCAGGGACTATGGCTACACCTTC
21,-,-,TRBJ2-1,TRBV12-2,CASRLNRVASGTNNRRNEQFF,-
13,-,-,TRBJ2-7,TRBV6-6,CASSVGRVYEQYF,TGTGCCAGCAGTGTCGGCAGGGTCTACGAGCAGTACTTC
17,-,TRBD1,TRBJ2-3,TRBV28,CASSSGTGVFGTDTQYF,TGTGCCAGCAGTTCCGGGACAGGGGTTTTTGGCACAGATACGCAGTATTTT
12,-,-,TRBJ1-3,TRBV6-2/TRBV6-3,CASSRQTFKIYF,TGTGCCAGCAGCCGACAGACCTTTAAAATATATTTT
19,-,TRBD2,TRBJ2-5,TRBV9,CASSVGWGASGIIQETQYF,TGTGCCAGCAGCGTAGGATGGGGGGCTAGCGGGATAATACAAGAGACCCAGTACTTC
16,-,-,TRBJ2-2,TRBV7-9,CASSRPGTPRTGELFF,TGTGCCAGCAGTCGTCCCGGGACACCTCGAACCGGGGAGCTGTTTTTT
17,-,-,TRBJ2-7,TRBV25-1,CASSVSPGTRNPYEQYF,TGTGCCAGCAGTGTCTCACCCGGGACTCGCAACCCCTACGAGCAGTACTTC
13,-,-,TRBJ2-2,TRBV12-3/TRBV12-4,CASRLYRAGELFF,TGTGCCAGCAGGCTCTACAGGGCCGGGGAGCTGTTTTTT
15,-,-,TRBJ2-3,TRBV5-1,CASTPRDGSTDTQYF,TGCGCCAGCACACCGCGGGATGGGAGCACAGATACGCAGTATTTT
15,-,-,TRBJ2-6,TRBV6-5,CASSTHASGANVLTF,TGTGCCAGCAGTACACATGCCTCTGGGGCCAACGTCCTGACTTTC
17,-,TRBD2,TRBJ2-1,TRBV6-2/TRBV6-3,CASSYSGLAGVYNEQFF,TGTGCCAGCAGTTACTCGGGGTTAGCGGGAGTATACAATGAGCAGTTCTTC
15,-,-,TRBJ1-5,TRBV18,CASSLTDSLNQPQHF,TGTGCCAGCTCGCTTACGGACAGTCTAAATCAGCCCCAGCATTTT
16,-,-,TRBJ2-3,TRBV7-9,CASSLKEWGLTDTQYF,TGTGCCAGCAGCCTAAAGGAGTGGGGCCTCACAGATACGCAGTATTTT
16,-,-,TRBJ2-3,TRBV6-4,CASSDPDFPDTDTQYF,TGTGCCAGCAGTGATCCCGACTTCCCTGACACAGATACGCAGTATTTT
12,-,-,TRBJ2-2,TRBV7-9,CASSLILGELFF,TGTGCCAGCAGCTTAATCCTCGGGGAGCTGTTTTTT
14,-,-,TRBJ1-6,TRBV9,CASSPLTANSPLHF,TGTGCCAGCAGCCCCCTGACAGCTAATTCACCCCTCCACTTT
15,-,TRBD2,TRBJ2-1,TRBV10-3,CAISGSSGERNEQFF,TGTGCCATCAGTGGGTCCAGCGGGGAACGCAATGAGCAGTTCTTC
11,-,-,TRBJ2-7,TRBV20-1,CSATLTGEQYF,TGCAGTGCTACCTTGACGGGGGAGCAGTACTTC
19,-,-,TRBJ2-7,TRBV10-1,CASKGERFPQRKNRYEQYF,TGCGCCAGCAAAGGAGAAAGGTTTCCCCAAAGAAAAAACCGCTACGAGCAGTACTTC
15,-,TRBD1,TRBJ2-7,TRBV10-3,CAIRGPGQGINEQYF,TGTGCCATCAGGGGCCCGGGACAGGGGATTAACGAGCAGTACTTC
15,-,-,TRBJ1-2,TRBV7-2,CASSLGGGDNYGYTF,TGTGCCAGCAGCTTAGGCGGGGGGGACAACTATGGCTACACCTTC
13,-,-,TRBJ1-6,TRBV11-1,CASSLGGPTPLHF,TGTGCCAGCAGCTTAGGCGGTCCGACACCCCTCCACTTT
13,-,-,TRBJ2-1,TRBV5-1,CASSPDSDNEQFF,TGCGCCAGCAGCCCGGACAGTGACAATGAGCAGTTCTTC
17,-,-,TRBJ2-1,TRBV4-3,CASSPKPDENRYNEQFF,TGCGCCAGCAGCCCCAAACCCGACGAGAACAGGTACAATGAGCAGTTCTTC
14,-,-,TRBJ2-5,TRBV7-9,CASSLEVARETQYF,TGTGCCAGCAGCTTAGAGGTAGCGCGCGAGACCCAGTACTTC
14,-,-,TRBJ2-3,TRBV19,CASSTGLGSDTQYF,TGTGCCAGTAGTACCGGACTGGGGTCAGATACGCAGTATTTT
16,few,-,TRBJ1-1,TRBV21-1,CASSKATGWGNTEAFF,TGTGCCAGCAGCAAAGCGACAGGGTGGGGGAACACTGAAGCTTTCTTT
18,-,TRBD2,TRBJ2-1,TRBV9,CASSVVGTSGGLYNEQFF,TGTGCCAGCAGCGTAGTCGGGACTAGCGGGGGTTTATACAATGAGCAGTTCTTC
14,-,TRBD1,TRBJ2-1,TRBV6-5,CASSYLGDRNEQFF,TGTGCCAGCAGTTACCTGGGGGACAGAAATGAGCAGTTCTTC
18,once,TRBD2,TRBJ2-5,TRBV7-9,CASSLRPGLADLQETQYF,TGTGCCAGCAGCTTACGCCCTGGACTAGCGGACCTACAAGAGACCCAGTACTTC
15,-,-,TRBJ2-5,TRBV7-2,CASSRPGGGPETQYF,TGTGCCAGCAGCCGCCCTGGGGGGGGCCCGGAGACCCAGTACTTC
13,once,-,TRBJ1-2,TRBV5-5,CASSPGQNYGYTF,TGTGCCAGCAGCCCTGGACAGAACTATGGCTACACCTTC
18,-,TRBD2,TRBJ2-3,TRBV4-1,CASSHKPAGGLSTDTQYF,TGCGCCAGCAGCCATAAACCAGCGGGAGGGCTTAGCACAGATACGCAGTATTTT
16,-,TRBD2,TRBJ2-1,TRBV4-2,CASSLGTSGNHNEQFF,TGTGCCAGCAGCCTTGGGACTAGCGGCAACCACAATGAGCAGTTCTTC
14,-,-,TRBJ1-6,TRBV11-3,CATRRGPSNSPLHF,TGTGCCACCCGGCGCGGGCCCAGTAATTCACCCCTCCACTTT
13,-,-,TRBJ2-3,TRBV19,CASRGVGTDTQYF,TGTGCCAGTAGGGGAGTCGGAACAGATACGCAGTATTTT
14,-,-,TRBJ2-5,TRBV18,CASSPQMTQETQYF,TGTGCCAGCTCACCGCAGATGACACAAGAGACCCAGTACTTC
14,-,-,TRBJ2-3,TRBV9,CASSVDSRDDTQYF,TGTGCCAGCAGCGTAGATTCCAGGGATGATACGCAGTATTTT
16,-,-,TRBJ2-2,TRBV11-3,CASSLGGVGAAGELFF,TGTGCCAGCAGCTTAGGGGGGGTTGGGGCCGCCGGGGAGCTGTTTTTT
14,-,-,TRBJ1-6,TRBV5-6,CASSPGGLVSPLHF,TGTGCCAGCAGCCCTGGGGGACTTGTTTCACCCCTCCACTTT
19,once,TRBD2,TRBJ2-1,TRBV4-1,CASSQERGLAGVIYNEQFF,TGCGCCAGCAGCCAAGAGAGGGGTTTAGCGGGGGTCATCTACAATGAGCAGTTCTTC
16,-,TRBD1,TRBJ1-6,TRBV6-4,CASSDGPGDRGSPLHF,TGTGCCAGCAGTGACGGACCAGGGGACAGGGGTTCACCCCTCCACTTT
15,few,-,TRBJ2-5,TRBV5-1,CASSLAQGPSETQYF,TGCGCCAGCAGCTTGGCCCAGGGGCCTTCGGAGACCCAGTACTTC
16,-,TRBD1,TRBJ1-5,TRBV24-1,CATGAGGKRSNQPQHF,TGTGCCACCGGGGCAGGGGGGAAGAGAAGCAATCAGCCCCAGCATTTT
13,-,TRBD1,TRBJ1-1,TRBV10-1,CASSGQGGTEAFF,TGCGCCAGCAGTGGACAGGGAGGCACTGAAGCTTTCTTT
17,-,TRBD2,TRBJ2-3,TRBV28,CASSLYGLAGPTDTQYF,TGTGCCAGCAGTTTGTACGGACTAGCGGGGCCTACAGATACGCAGTATTTT
15,-,-,TRBJ1-1,TRBV9,CASSASGGVGTEAFF,TGTGCCAGCAGCGCCTCGGGAGGGGTGGGCACTGAAGCTTTCTTT
14,once,-,TRBJ1-6,TRBV7-2,CASSHTGSGDPLHF,TGTGCCAGCAGCCATACAGGGTCAGGGGATCCCCTCCACTTT
14,-,-,TRBJ2-7,TRBV30,CAWRKGGVSYEQYF,TGTGCCTGGAGAAAAGGCGGTGTCTCCTACGAGCAGTACTTC
14,-,-,TRBJ2-5,TRBV24-1,CATSDPQGQETQYF,TGTGCCACCAGTGACCCACAGGGACAAGAGACCCAGTACTTC